This T cell receptor (beta chain) was observed in a study of blood T cell repertoires in COVID-19. V lost 1 base to trimming and J lost 6 bases, with 10 bases between them. In germline, CDR1 is SGHRS, CDR2 YFSETQ. The CDR3 covers 14 residues. The protocol was immunoSEQ multiplex PCR, while the TCRdb copy is restricted to in-frame clones and leaves out a portion. The data show around 150,000 clones, around nine tenths seen once. The TCR was taken from a woman aged 40-49 years with acute or convalescent COVID-19. The sample taken for sequencing was peripheral blood. The chain carries TRBV5-1 and TRBJ1-4, with D maybe TRBD1 (5 bases). The CDR3 sequence is CASSLIGAHEKLFF. The CDR3 DNA reads TGCGCCAGCAGCTTGATAGGGGCACATGAAAAACTGTTTTTT.